A selection of T cell receptor beta chains follows, all from one sample in a study of T cells in Graves' hyperthyroidism and ophthalmopathy. TCRdb reprocessed the multiplex PCR reads with MiXCR, giving one entry per CDR3 protein. This sample yields about 840,000 distinct CDR3 sequences, of which approximately 40% are seen a single time; roughly 8.3% belongs to the top ten. The sample consisted of blood. All receptors derive from a man aged 18 to 35 with Graves' hyperthyroidism. Each CDR3 is given with its conserved first and last residue. D genes are given only for firm matches. Rows may omit the clone size; those that give it use once, few, many or a size class.

J	D	V	size	DNA	CDR3
TRBJ1-5	-	TRBV4-2	-	TGTGCCAGCAGCCAGGAACGGCTAGGGAACCAGCCCCAGCATTTT	CASSQERLGNQPQHF
TRBJ2-5	TRBD2	TRBV7-2	many	TGTGCCAGCAGCCTAACCTCGTCTAGCGGGAGTCAGACCCAGTACTTC	CASSLTSSSGSQTQYF
TRBJ1-2	-	TRBV19	once	TGTGCCCGGACCGACCTGTATGGCTACACCTTC	CARTDLYGYTF
TRBJ1-2	-	TRBV12-3/TRBV12-4	few	TGTGCCAGCAGTTTAGCGTCTGCGGCTGGCTACACCTTC	CASSLASAAGYTF
TRBJ1-1	-	TRBV7-9	-	TGTGCCAGCAGCTTAGAATTAGTACGGAACACTGAAGCTTTCTTT	CASSLELVRNTEAFF
TRBJ2-6	TRBD1	TRBV20-1	-	TGCAGCGCGGACAGGGAGGACCTGACTTTC	CSADREDLTF
TRBJ1-1	-	TRBV14	many	TGTGCCAGCAGCCTAGGGGGAACAGCTTACACTGAAGCTTTCTTT	CASSLGGTAYTEAFF
TRBJ2-6	-	TRBV15	-	TGTGCCAGCGGATCCCCCGACCGGCCTGGGGCCAACGTCCTGACTTTC	CASGSPDRPGANVLTF
TRBJ2-3	-	TRBV20-1	-	TGCAGTGCTATGGCCACAGATACGCAGTATTTT	CSAMATDTQYF
TRBJ2-2	-	TRBV12-3/TRBV12-4	few	TGTGCCAGCAGGGCAGGGGCGCCCGGGGAGCTGTTTTTT	CASRAGAPGELFF
TRBJ2-5	-	TRBV5-1	few	TGTGCCAGCAGCTTCACAGACGTAGAGACCCAGTACTTC	CASSFTDVETQYF
TRBJ2-7	-	TRBV11-3	-	TGTGCCAGCAGCTTAAGGGTTGGCTACGAGCAGTACTTC	CASSLRVGYEQYF
TRBJ1-2	-	TRBV10-3	few	TGTGCCAGCAGCCCCAACCGGGAGTATGGCTACACCTTC	CASSPNREYGYTF
TRBJ1-5	TRBD1	TRBV6-1	once	TGTGCCAGCACTGGGGACAGTTTCTATCAGCCCCAGCATTTT	CASTGDSFYQPQHF
TRBJ2-7	TRBD2	TRBV20-1	-	TGCAGTGCAACCGGGACTACCGAGCAGTACTTC	CSATGTTEQYF
TRBJ1-2	TRBD1	TRBV25-1	-	TGTGCCAGCAGTGTTCCGGGACAAGCAGCAGGGGGCTATGGCTACACCTTC	CASSVPGQAAGGYGYTF
TRBJ1-1	-	TRBV15	many	TGTGCCACCAGCAGAGGGCCAGCTGCAGCTTTCTTT	CATSRGPAAAFF
TRBJ2-7	TRBD2	TRBV6-5	-	TGTGCCAGCAGTCCGACTAGCGGGAGACTCTACGAGCAGTACTTC	CASSPTSGRLYEQYF
TRBJ2-5	TRBD2	TRBV5-5	-	TGTGCCAGCAGCTACCACGGGGGGGAAGAGACCCAGTACTTC	CASSYHGGEETQYF
TRBJ1-6	-	TRBV20-1	-	TGCAGTGCTAGAGATAATTCACCCCTCCACTTT	CSARDNSPLHF
TRBJ1-5	-	TRBV6-6	many	TGTGCCAGCGACCAGCCCAATCAGCCCCAGCATTTT	CASDQPNQPQHF
TRBJ2-7	-	TRBV2	-	TGTGCCAGCAGTTTAAGGTCATCTAGGACGGACTACGAGCAGTACTTC	CASSLRSSRTDYEQYF
TRBJ2-2	-	TRBV24-1	many	TGTGCCACCAGTGATTTCCTTAACGGGGACGGGGAGCTGTTTTTT	CATSDFLNGDGELFF
TRBJ1-1	-	TRBV7-9	few	TGTGCCAGCAGCTTAGCGGGAATGGAGATGAAGGCTTTCTTT	CASSLAGMEMKAFF
TRBJ1-1	-	TRBV3-1	-	TGTGCCAGCAGCCATCGAGGGCAAATCACTGAAGCTTTCTTT	CASSHRGQITEAFF
TRBJ2-2	-	TRBV19	once	TGTGCCAGTAGTATAGTCGTACAAAGTACCGGGGAGCTGTTTTTT	CASSIVVQSTGELFF
TRBJ2-5	-	TRBV7-9	-	TGTGCCAGCAGCTTTTACGTCAGGGGCAGCGAGACCCAGTACTTC	CASSFYVRGSETQYF
TRBJ2-5	-	TRBV20-1	few	TGCAGTGCCCCCGGGACAATAGGGGGGGACCAGTACTTC	CSAPGTIGGDQYF
TRBJ1-1	-	TRBV4-1	few	TGCGCCAGCAGCCAAGCGGGCGAGGGGTCCACTGAAGCTTTCTTT	CASSQAGEGSTEAFF
TRBJ1-3	-	TRBV7-9	-	TGTGCCAGCAGCTTAGCACAGGGATATGGAAACACCATATATTTT	CASSLAQGYGNTIYF
TRBJ2-7	-	TRBV6-1	once	TGTGCCAGCACCCCCCTCATTGCAGGGGCCTACGAGCAGTACTTC	CASTPLIAGAYEQYF
TRBJ1-5	TRBD1	TRBV7-8	-	TGTGCCAGCAGCTGGGACAGGGGCGATCAGCCCCAGCATTTT	CASSWDRGDQPQHF
TRBJ2-5	TRBD2	TRBV7-8	-	TGTGCCAGCAGCTCGACTAGCGGGGGTTCGGAGACCCAGTACTTC	CASSSTSGGSETQYF
TRBJ1-1	-	TRBV7-9	many	TGTGCCAGCAGCTCTTATCGGACAGCGAACACTGAAGCTTTCTTT	CASSSYRTANTEAFF
TRBJ2-5	TRBD1	TRBV19	-	TGTGCCAGTAATCAGGGGGATGAGACCCAGTACTTC	CASNQGDETQYF
TRBJ2-7	-	TRBV7-2	-	TGTGCCAGCAGCTTAGTAGTGGCTTGGGAGCAGTACTTC	CASSLVVAWEQYF
TRBJ2-7	TRBD2	TRBV29-1	-	TGCAGCGTTGAAGGGGGACTAGCGGGAGAAAGGTACGAGCAGTACTTC	CSVEGGLAGERYEQYF